This entry lists 28 T cell receptor beta chains sequenced from one sample in a study of ipilimumab plus nivolumab after autologous stem cell transplantation. The method was immunoSEQ multiplex PCR; TCRdb's version includes in-frame clones alone and lacks a portion of them. The sample consists of some 45,000 clones, about 88% of them appearing once. This specimen was PBMCs, taken in a trial of ipilimumab plus nivolumab as post-transplant consolidation. The receptors come from a male donor with multiple myeloma.

The chain employs TRBV7-2 and TRBJ2-5, with 11 bases fitting TRBD2. The CDR3 runs 18 residues. The V gene end was trimmed by 3 bases and the J gene end by 3 bases; junction bases not matched to a gene: 12. The germline gives CDR1 SGHTA, CDR2 FQGNSA. DNA for the CDR3: TGTGCCAGCAGCTTGGGTAGTAGCGGGGGGGCATACGAAGAGACCCAGTACTTC. Its translation is CASSLGSSGGAYEETQYF. The full variable domain, its missing parts supplied by reference TRBV7-2 and TRBJ2-5, is GAGVSQSPSNKVTEKGKDVELRCDPISGHTALYWYRQSLGQGLEFLIYFQGNSAPDKSGLPSDRFSAERTGGSVSTLTIQRTQQEDSAVYLCASSLGSSGGAYEETQYFGPGTRLLVL.

The chain combines TRBV27 with TRBJ1-5; D uncertain. The CDR3 is made up of 16 amino acids. Trimming pared 5 bases from V and 1 base from J, leaving 15 bases between. CDR1 is MNHEY, CDR2 SMNVEV, per germline (reference sequence). As DNA, the CDR3 is TGTGCCAGCAGTCCCGGGCCCTCGTGGAGCAATCAGCCCCAGCATTTT. Residues: CASSPGPSWSNQPQHF.

V gene TRBV10-3 combines with J gene TRBJ1-2; D possibly corresponds to TRBD1 (5 bases). The V gene lost 10 bases and the J gene lost 4 bases, with 13 bases spanning the gap. From germline, CDR1 is ENHRY and CDR2 SYGVKD. The CDR3 loop spans 12 amino acids. CDR3 amino acids: CATEGQGYGYTF. DNA of the CDR3: TGTGCCACAGAAGGGCAGGGCTATGGCTACACCTTC.

This chain connects TRBV11-2 to TRBJ2-5; the match to TRBD1 covers 7 bases. Germline CDR1 and CDR2: SGHAT and FQNNGV. The CDR3 consists of 13 residues. V lost 4 bases to trimming and J lost 2 bases; unmatched junction nucleotides: 1. CDR3 residues: CASSSGQQETQYF. In DNA, the CDR3 is TGTGCCAGCAGCTCGGGACAGCAAGAGACCCAGTACTTC.

This chain joins TRBV21-1 and TRBJ1-4. TRBV21-1 is assigned pseudogene status. This CDR3 comprises 15 residues. CDR3 coding DNA: TGTGCCAGCAGCAAAGGGGAGGGTGGATATGAAAAACTGTTTTTT. Its protein is CASSKGEGGYEKLFF.

V is TRBV19 and J is TRBJ1-6; D not resolved. Per the germline V gene, CDR1 is LNHDA and CDR2 is SQIVND (reference sequence). CDR3 length equals 14 residues. The V end was cut by 7 bases, the J end by 7 bases, with 14 bases between. Here the CDR3 reads CASTGGLGNSPLHF. CDR3 nucleotides: TGTGCCAGTACCGGCGGATTGGGGAATTCACCCCTCCACTTT.

This chain links TRBV6-5 with TRBJ1-1, with a possible D match to TRBD1 (6 bases). The CDR3 consists of 13 residues. Looked up from germline, CDR1 is MNHEY and CDR2 is SVGAGI. V lost 7 bases and J 5 bases, leaving 14 bases between the germline ends. The CDR3: CASKGRGGTEAFF. The DNA for the CDR3 is TGTGCCAGCAAAGGCAGGGGAGGGACTGAAGCTTTCTTT.

This chain links TRBV18 with TRBJ1-1; 7 bases are a match to TRBD1. Germline loops: CDR1 KGHSH, CDR2 LQKENI. The CDR3 length is 12 residues. After removal of 6 bases from V and 11 bases from J, the junction contained 9 bases not matched to a gene. CDR3 residues: CASSFLEDRAFF. CDR3 nucleotide sequence: TGTGCCAGCTCGTTCCTGGAGGACAGGGCTTTCTTT.

This rearrangement joins TRBV7-3 to TRBJ2-1; D unclear. V was trimmed by 4 bases and J by 7 bases, leaving 5 bases between them. CDR3 length: 11 amino acids. Germline CDR1 is SGHTA and CDR2 is FQGTGA. For the CDR3, the DNA is TGTGCCAGCAGCTATCGAAATGAGCAGTTCTTC. This translates into CASSYRNEQFF.

The rearrangement links TRBV28 to TRBJ1-5; D is perhaps TRBD1 (6 bases). The germline CDR1 and CDR2 sequences are MDHEN and SYDVKM. CDR3 length equals 14 residues. Trimming shortened V by 6 bases and J by 4 bases, and 13 bases separated the two germline ends. The CDR3 loop reads CASRTPGVNQPQHF. The CDR3 DNA sequence: TGTGCCAGCAGGACACCAGGGGTGAATCAGCCCCAGCATTTT. The full variable domain, completed using reference TRBV28 and TRBJ1-5, is DVKVTQSSRYLVKRTGEKVFLECVQDMDHENMFWYRQDPGLGLRLIYFSYDVKMKEKGDIPEGYSVSREKKERFSLILESASTNQTSMYLCASRTPGVNQPQHFGDGTRLSIL.

The chain carries TRBV5-1 and TRBJ2-5; tentatively, D is TRBD2 (5 bases). Germline V CDR1 and CDR2: SGHRS, YFSETQ. V dropped 0 bases and J dropped 5 bases, with 8 bases sitting between them. CDR3 length equals 13 residues. The CDR3 here is CASSLAQRETQYF. The CDR3 nucleotides read TGCGCCAGCAGCTTGGCCCAGCGGGAGACCCAGTACTTC.

The chain employs TRBV11-3 and TRBJ2-7; D call uncertain. CDR1 is SGHNT, CDR2 YENEEA, per germline. This CDR3 region has 13 residues. V was clipped by 6 bases and J by 0 bases, with 9 bases between them. CDR3 coding DNA: TGTGCCAGCAGTTCCCGGGTCTCCTACGAGCAGTACTTC. It specifies CASSSRVSYEQYF.

The rearrangement joins TRBV9 to TRBJ2-3; D is unclear. The CDR3 contains 12 residues. Germline CDR1 reads SGDLS; CDR2 reads YYNGEE. V was trimmed by 1 base and J by 6 bases, leaving 6 bases between them. The DNA for the CDR3 is TGTGCCAGCAGCGTAAGGTACGATACGCAGTATTTT. Translation: CASSVRYDTQYF.

This chain links TRBV5-6 with TRBJ2-7, with TRBD2 matching over 9 bases. In germline, CDR1 is SGHDT, CDR2 YYEEEE. The junction had 6 bases not matched to a gene; V was cut back by 5 bases and J by 0 bases. This CDR3 contains 15 residues. CDR3 coding DNA: TGTGCCAGCAGACAGCGGGGGGACCTCTCCTACGAGCAGTACTTC. It translates to CASRQRGDLSYEQYF.

The genes are TRBV7-3 and TRBJ2-2; D tentatively fits TRBD1 or TRBD2 (5 bases each). The CDR3 covers 13 residues. Germline CDR1 reads SGHTA; CDR2 reads FQGTGA. V lost 5 bases and J lost 4, with 8 bases in between. The CDR3 loop is CASSRGVTGELFF. For the CDR3, the DNA is TGTGCCAGCAGCCGAGGGGTCACCGGGGAGCTGTTTTTT.

The chain joins TRBV4-3 to TRBJ1-2; 9 positions agree with TRBD1. CDR1 is LGHNA and CDR2 is YSLEER in the germline V gene. Germline trimming cut 4 bases from V and 7 bases from J; bases unmatched to any gene: 13. The CDR3 extends over 16 amino acids. Here the CDR3 DNA reads TGCGCCAGCAGCCCAGGGACAGGGTATTATAATGTTGGCTACACCTTC. Protein product: CASSPGTGYYNVGYTF.

The CDR3 here is CASREAGPNHYGYTF. The DNA for the CDR3 is TGTGCCAGCAGGGAGGCAGGACCCAATCACTATGGCTACACCTTC. The chain couples TRBV2 to TRBJ1-2; D remains unclear. Trimming pared 6 bases from V and 3 bases from J, leaving 17 bases between. CDR1 is SNHLY, CDR2 FYNNEI, per germline. This CDR3 comprises 15 residues.

J is TRBJ2-3 and V is TRBV7-3; D might be TRBD1 or TRBD2, each matching 6 bases. There are 16 residues in the CDR3. Trimming took off 5 bases at V and 5 bases at J, with 20 bases between the two ends. Per the germline V gene, CDR1 is SGHTA and CDR2 is FQGTGA. In DNA form, the CDR3 reads TGTGCCAGCAGCCGAAGGTCGGGGGCAGGGGAAGATACGCAGTATTTT. Protein: CASSRRSGAGEDTQYF.

This clone was detected only once. V usage is TRBV7-9 and J usage is TRBJ1-1, with a weak D call TRBD1 (5 bases). Germline V gene sequence: CDR1 SEHNR, CDR2 FQNEAQ (reference sequence). V was cut by 1 base and J by 3 bases, with 9 bases left in between. This CDR3 has 14 amino acids. CDR3 in amino acids: CASSLGGGYTEAFF. CDR3 bases: TGTGCCAGCAGCTTAGGTGGGGGATACACTGAAGCTTTCTTT.

The rearrangement links TRBV7-3 to TRBJ1-6; D is unresolved. V dropped 5 bases and J dropped 6 bases, with 14 bases sitting between them. CDR1 is SGHTA, CDR2 FQGTGA, per germline. CDR3 length equals 15 residues. This CDR3 reads CASSERRVINSPLHF. DNA for the CDR3: TGTGCCAGCAGCGAGCGACGGGTTATTAATTCACCCCTCCACTTT. Using reference TRBV7-3 and TRBJ1-6 for the parts outside the CDR3, the full variable domain is GAGVSQTPSNKVTEKGKYVELRCDPISGHTALYWYRQSLGQGPEFLIYFQGTGAADDSGLPNDRFFAVRPEGSVSTLKIQRTERGDSAVYLCASSERRVINSPLHFGNGTRLTVT.

This chain uses TRBV6-1 with TRBJ2-5; 12 positions match TRBD2. Trimming cost V 7 bases and J 2 bases; bases outside gene matches: 5. The germline V gene encodes CDR1 MNHNS and CDR2 SASEGT. This CDR3 has 15 amino acids. The CDR3 nucleotides are TGTGCCAGCACTCGACTAGCGGGGGAACAAGAGACCCAGTACTTC. Protein sequence: CASTRLAGEQETQYF.

The chain joins TRBV19 to TRBJ1-2, with D hard to call. The CDR3 is 13 residues long. The ends were cut back, 2 bases at V and 5 bases at J, with 9 bases in the middle. Germline V gene lookup returns CDR1 LNHDA and CDR2 SQIVND (reference sequence). CDR3 sequence: CASSIRESYGYTF. The DNA for the CDR3 is TGTGCCAGTAGTATAAGGGAAAGTTATGGCTACACCTTC.

The V and J genes are TRBV7-2 and TRBJ2-3, with D possibly called TRBD1 or TRBD2 (6 bases each). Trimming took 4 bases from V and 4 from J, leaving 9 bases between them. Germline lookup yields CDR1 SGHTA and CDR2 FQGNSA. The CDR3 is made up of 13 amino acids. The CDR3: CASSYGGPDTQYF. Here the CDR3 DNA reads TGTGCCAGCAGCTACGGGGGCCCAGATACGCAGTATTTT.

V gene TRBV2 combines with J gene TRBJ2-1, with 8 bases identical to TRBD2. The trim removed 3 bases at V and 10 bases at J, leaving 11 bases unmatched. Germline CDR1 reads SNHLY; CDR2 reads FYNNEI. CDR3 length: 15 residues. The CDR3 loop reads CASSDPTSVSAEQFF. Here the CDR3 DNA reads TGTGCCAGCAGTGACCCGACTAGCGTCTCCGCGGAGCAGTTCTTC.

This chain joins TRBV10-2 and TRBJ2-2; D is possibly TRBD2 (5 bases). V lost 4 bases, J lost 0 bases, and 9 bases lay in between. The germline gives CDR1 WSHSY, CDR2 SAAADI. This CDR3 spans 15 amino acids. CDR3 nucleotide sequence: TGCGCCAGCAGTGGTCGGGGATCGAACACCGGGGAGCTGTTTTTT. Its translation is CASSGRGSNTGELFF.

The chain couples TRBV5-6 to TRBJ1-1; no firm D call. Germline V gene data show CDR1 as SGHDT and CDR2 as YYEEEE. Trimming stripped 5 bases from V and 6 bases from J, with 8 bases between. CDR3 length: 11 amino acids. The CDR3 sequence: CASRSGAEAFF. CDR3 DNA sequence: TGTGCCAGCAGGTCCGGCGCTGAAGCTTTCTTT.

The chain recombines TRBV7-2 with TRBJ2-3, with D tentatively TRBD1 (5 bases). Germline CDR1 is SGHTA and CDR2 is FQGNSA. This CDR3 has 13 amino acids. Between the trimmed V and J ends, which lost 6 bases and 4 bases, there was a span of 11 bases. CDR3 region: CASSSIRADTQYF. For the CDR3, the DNA is TGTGCCAGCAGTTCCATCAGGGCAGATACGCAGTATTTT. Variable domain in full (rest from reference TRBV7-2 and TRBJ2-3): GAGVSQSPSNKVTEKGKDVELRCDPISGHTALYWYRQSLGQGLEFLIYFQGNSAPDKSGLPSDRFSAERTGGSVSTLTIQRTQQEDSAVYLCASSSIRADTQYFGPGTRLTVL.

This chain joins TRBV4-1 and TRBJ1-4, with D perhaps matching TRBD1 (5 bases). CDR3 length equals 14 residues. Germline V gene sequence: CDR1 MGHRA, CDR2 YSYEKL. Trimming took off 4 bases at V and 8 bases at J, with 14 bases between the two ends. CDR3 bases: TGCGCCAGCAGCCGCGGCCAGGGAGGAGAAAAACTGTTTTTT. As protein: CASSRGQGGEKLFF.